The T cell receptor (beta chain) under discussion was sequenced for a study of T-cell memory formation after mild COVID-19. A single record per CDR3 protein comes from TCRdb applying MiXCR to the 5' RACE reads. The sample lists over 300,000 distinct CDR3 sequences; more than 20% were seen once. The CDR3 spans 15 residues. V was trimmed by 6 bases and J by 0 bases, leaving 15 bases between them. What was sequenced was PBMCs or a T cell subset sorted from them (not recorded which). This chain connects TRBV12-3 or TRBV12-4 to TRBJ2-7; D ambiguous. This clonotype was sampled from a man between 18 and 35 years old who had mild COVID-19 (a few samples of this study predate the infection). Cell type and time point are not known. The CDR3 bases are TGTGCCAGCAGCCCACAGACCGACGGCTCCTACGAGCAGTACTTC. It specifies CASSPQTDGSYEQYF.